This T cell receptor beta chain was recorded in a study of T cell responses to AZD1222 COVID-19 vaccine. The study, taken as a whole, reports: Only a handful of individuals given AZD1222 were seropositive at baseline.

Germline CDR1 reads SQVTM; CDR2 reads ANQGSEA. J lost 5 bases, V lost 5 bases, and 10 bases had no gene match. CDR3 length equals 14 residues. Turning to this clone: Its target is not known.

The table came from immunoSEQ multiplex PCR; TCRdb's copy has only in-frame clones and leaves some out. The table records roughly 150,000 clones, about nine tenths of them present only once. Source: peripheral blood, taken 28 days after the second AZD1222 dose. The sequence was obtained from an adult who received the AZD1222 COVID-19 vaccine. The rearrangement links TRBV29-1 to TRBJ2-7; 9 bases match TRBD1. The CDR3 here is CSVIPGTGTHEQYF. In DNA form, the CDR3 reads TGCAGCGTTATCCCCGGGACAGGGACCCACGAGCAGTACTTC.